The 30 T cell receptor beta chains listed next were all sequenced from one sample in a study of T cells in pancreatic ductal adenocarcinoma (dated by TCRdb to 2016 to 2017). The selected pancreatic ductal adenocarcinoma patients had received surgery without neoadjuvant therapy. Libraries were prepared through the immunoSEQ multiplex PCR assay. What TCRdb holds here is the immuneACCESS table cut down to in-frame rearrangements. Part of the clones is not present; checked against another copy, under half of the missing clones reflect an unresolved V gene, and the others are unexplained. Within this sample are 97,000 or so clones, with about 95% of them counted one time only. The ten largest account for under 3.5% of the sample. Sequenced input: PBMCs. These receptors were taken from a human donor with pancreatic ductal adenocarcinoma.

This clone is large. CDR3 in DNA: TGTGCCAGCAGCCCACAGGACCCTTCCTACGAGCAGTACTTC. Amino acid sequence: CASSPQDPSYEQYF. The chain carries TRBV7-3 and TRBJ2-7; weak D call: TRBD1 (5 bases). The V end was cut by 5 bases, the J end by 1 base, with 12 bases between. The CDR3 covers 14 residues. Germline-derived CDR1 and CDR2 are SGHTA and FQGTGA.

The J gene is TRBJ2-5, the V gene TRBV7-3; D gene unclear. Germline V gene lookup returns CDR1 SGHTA and CDR2 FQGTGA. CDR3 length: 14 residues. Trimming pared 2 bases from V and 2 bases from J, leaving 9 bases between. The chain's CDR3 is CASSLALRQETQYF. CDR3 DNA sequence: TGTGCCAGCAGCTTAGCCCTACGACAAGAGACCCAGTACTTC.

The chain uses TRBV18 and TRBJ2-7; D is ambiguous. Trimming took off 2 bases at V and 0 bases at J, with 8 bases between the two ends. Germline V CDR1 and CDR2: KGHSH, LQKENI. The CDR3 is made up of 14 amino acids. The CDR3 sequence is CASSPGLSSYEQYF. The CDR3, as DNA: TGTGCCAGCTCACCAGGTCTTAGCTCCTACGAGCAGTACTTC.

This rearrangement joins TRBV18 to TRBJ2-2, with a possible D match to TRBD2 (6 bases). The germline CDR1 and CDR2 sequences are KGHSH and LQKENI. The CDR3 covers 16 residues. Trimming left V 0 bases short and J 4 bases short, with 12 bases between. In nucleotides, the CDR3 is TGTGCCAGCTCACCACCCGTAGCGGCGATCACCGGGGAGCTGTTTTTT. As protein: CASSPPVAAITGELFF.

The V and J genes are TRBV18 and TRBJ1-5; TRBD1 matches 8 bases. Germline V gene data show CDR1 as KGHSH and CDR2 as LQKENI. The CDR3 covers 15 residues. The trim removed 5 bases at V and 7 bases at J, leaving 10 bases unmatched. The CDR3 here is CASSTGQGRIQPQHF. The CDR3 DNA reads as TGTGCCAGCTCAACCGGACAGGGTCGGATCCAGCCCCAGCATTTT. The full variable domain, rest sourced from reference TRBV18 and TRBJ1-5, is NAGVMQNPRHLVRRRGQEARLRCSPMKGHSHVYWYRQLPEEGLKFMVYLQKENIIDESGMPKERFSAEFPKEGPSILRIQQVVRGDSAAYFCASSTGQGRIQPQHFGDGTRLSIL.

The chain joins TRBV6-1 to TRBJ2-5, with TRBD1 matching over 9 bases. V shed 5 bases and J 5 bases; nucleotides not matched to a gene: 6. The CDR3 runs 14 residues. Germline loops: CDR1 MNHNS, CDR2 SASEGT. In nucleotides, the CDR3 is TGTGCCAGCAGTACCTGGGACAGGGCCGAGACCCAGTACTTC. Translated, it gives CASSTWDRAETQYF.

This chain uses TRBV28 with TRBJ1-2, with TRBD1 matching over 11 bases. The CDR3 spans 17 residues. The V and J ends lost 4 bases and 4 bases, in that order; junction bases with no gene match: 11. Germline V gene sequence: CDR1 MDHEN, CDR2 SYDVKM. CDR3 bases: TGTGCCAGCAGTTCCTCTTCCGGGACAGGGGGACTCTATGGCTACACCTTC. Its translation is CASSSSSGTGGLYGYTF.

The V call is TRBV7-7, the J call TRBJ2-1, with 7 bases identical to TRBD1. CDR1 is SSHAT, CDR2 FNYEAQ, per germline (reference sequence). The V and J ends lost 1 base and 2 bases, in that order; junction bases with no gene match: 2. CDR3 length: 15 residues. CDR3 nucleotide sequence: TGTGCCAGCAGCTTAGATGGACAGGCCTACAATGAGCAGTTCTTC. This sequence encodes CASSLDGQAYNEQFF.

The rearrangement uses TRBV7-8 and TRBJ1-4, with D unresolved. Germline assignment: CDR1 SGHVS and CDR2 FQNEAQ. V was trimmed by 0 bases and J by 12 bases, leaving 14 bases between them. The CDR3 length is 14 residues. The CDR3 reads CASSLAAGQRELFF. CDR3 in DNA: TGTGCCAGCAGCTTAGCAGCCGGGCAGAGGGAACTGTTTTTT.

The chain carries TRBV18 and TRBJ2-7, with TRBD1 identical over 7 bases. J was trimmed by 4 bases and V by 2 bases; bases with no gene match: 8. The CDR3 sequence is 15 residues long. From germline, CDR1 is KGHSH and CDR2 LQKENI. The CDR3 sequence is CASSPGSGTAYEQYF. CDR3 nucleotide sequence: TGTGCCAGCTCACCAGGCTCTGGGACAGCTTACGAGCAGTACTTC.

The CDR3 DNA reads as TGTGCCAGCAGCCTGGGGCCAAGAACGGAGACCCAGTACTTC. It codes for CASSLGPRTETQYF. The chain joins TRBV5-4 to TRBJ2-5; a weak D match, TRBD1 (5 bases). Trimming pared 4 bases from V and 5 bases from J, leaving 15 bases between. This CDR3 contains 14 residues. Germline CDR1 SGHNT, CDR2 YYREEE (reference sequence).

This clone was counted a single time. This CDR3 is also generated by other DNA sequences in the sample. The V gene is TRBV6-5, the J gene TRBJ2-1; 14 bases are shared with TRBD2. The J segment lost 7 bases and the V segment lost 8 bases, leaving 1 base of the junction unmatched. The CDR3 loop spans 13 amino acids. The germline gives CDR1 MNHEY, CDR2 SVGAGI. The CDR3 protein is CASRTSGGNEQFF. The CDR3 DNA reads TGTGCCAGCCGGACTAGCGGGGGGAATGAGCAGTTCTTC.

On this clone itself: The same CDR3 also results from other DNA sequences found in this sample. This chain joins TRBV7-3 and TRBJ2-3, with TRBD2 identical over 7 bases. CDR1 SGHTA and CDR2 FQGTGA come from the germline V gene. The CDR3 has 15 residues. J lost 2 bases, V lost 0 bases, and 2 bases had no gene match. The CDR3 is CASSLTGGDTDTQYF. In DNA, the CDR3 is TGTGCCAGCAGCTTAACGGGGGGGGACACAGATACGCAGTATTTT.

The genes are TRBV11-2 and TRBJ2-5; the match to TRBD2 covers 14 bases. The CDR3 length is 14 residues. Germline CDR1 reads SGHAT; CDR2 reads FQNNGV. V lost 5 bases to trimming and J lost 11 bases; unmatched junction nucleotides: 7. CDR3 sequence (DNA): TGTGCCAGCAGCCAGGGACTAGCGGGAGTCGGTCAGTACTTC. Translating it yields CASSQGLAGVGQYF.

This chain connects TRBV5-1 to TRBJ2-7; 7 bases agree with TRBD2. V shed 4 bases, J shed 3 bases, and the junction held 10 bases outside the gene matches. Germline CDR1 reads SGHRS; CDR2 reads YFSETQ. The CDR3 sequence is 15 residues long. CDR3 region: CASSPGGGPLYEQYF. CDR3 DNA: TGCGCCAGCAGCCCGGGGGGAGGACCCCTCTACGAGCAGTACTTC.

The CDR3 coding sequence is TGTGCCAGCAGACAAATCCAGGGGGCGAATCCTTTCTTT. It yields the protein CASRQIQGANPFF. The J gene is TRBJ1-1, the V gene TRBV7-6; 8 bases map to TRBD1. J was trimmed by 12 bases and V by 6 bases; bases with no gene match: 12. The CDR3 loop spans 13 amino acids. Germline assignment: CDR1 SGHVS and CDR2 FNYEAQ.

This sequence joins TRBV5-4 and TRBJ2-5; TRBD2 aligns across 8 bases. The CDR3 is made up of 15 amino acids. Germline values: CDR1 SGHNT, CDR2 YYREEE (reference sequence). The V and J ends lost 0 bases and 2 bases, in that order; junction bases with no gene match: 3. The DNA for the CDR3 is TGTGCCAGCAGCTTGGATAGCGGGATTCAAGAGACCCAGTACTTC. It translates to CASSLDSGIQETQYF.

The chain uses TRBV6-5 and TRBJ2-2; D remains unclear. The germline V gene encodes CDR1 MNHEY and CDR2 SVGAGI. With 6 bases removed from V and 0 bases from J, the gap between germline ends came to 5 bases. The CDR3 covers 13 residues. In DNA form, the CDR3 reads TGTGCCAGCAGGCACTCGAACACCGGGGAGCTGTTTTTT. It specifies CASRHSNTGELFF.

DNA for the CDR3: TGTGCCAGTAGTATCACAGGGGGCAATGAAAAACTGTTTTTT. Residues: CASSITGGNEKLFF. The chain recombines TRBV19 with TRBJ1-4; 9 bases align to TRBD1. The CDR3 consists of 14 residues. The ends lost 3 bases at V and 5 bases at J; junction bases unmatched: 1. Looked up from germline, CDR1 is LNHDA and CDR2 is SQIVND (reference sequence).

The CDR3 sequence: CASSPQQGAGETQYF. The CDR3 bases are TGTGCCAGCTCACCCCAACAGGGGGCCGGGGAGACCCAGTACTTC. The chain is built from TRBV18 and TRBJ2-5; 9 bases map to TRBD1. V lost 3 bases and J lost 5; bases outside the gene matches: 7. The CDR3 contains 15 residues. Germline CDR1 and CDR2: KGHSH and LQKENI.

The chain has TRBV9 and TRBJ2-6, with D tentatively TRBD2 (7 bases). The CDR3 has 20 residues. Germline V gives CDR1 SGDLS, CDR2 YYNGEE. Deletions cut 3 bases from V and 0 bases from J, with 22 bases between. The CDR3 is CASSGRGGAGLFSGANVLTF. In DNA, the CDR3 is TGTGCCAGCAGCGGAAGAGGGGGGGCCGGCCTGTTCTCTGGGGCCAACGTCCTGACTTTC.

V is TRBV11-2 and J is TRBJ2-3; the match to TRBD2 covers 7 bases. The CDR3 consists of 17 residues. V lost 5 bases and J lost 0; bases outside the gene matches: 11. Germline CDR1 is SGHAT and CDR2 is FQNNGV. This CDR3 reads CASSARLAVVSTDTQYF. CDR3 nucleotide sequence: TGTGCCAGCAGCGCCCGGCTAGCGGTGGTTAGCACAGATACGCAGTATTTT.

The chain joins TRBV27 to TRBJ2-1, with TRBD1 matching 11 bases. Germline V gene lookup returns CDR1 MNHEY and CDR2 SMNVEV (reference sequence). This CDR3 spans 16 amino acids. Germline trimming cut 1 base from V and 8 bases from J; bases unmatched to any gene: 7. The CDR3 nucleotides read TGTGCCAGCAGTTTATACTGGGACAGGGGGACGGATGAGCAGTTCTTC. Translating it yields CASSLYWDRGTDEQFF.

The chain has TRBV7-9 and TRBJ2-7; 8 bases line up with TRBD2. The V and J ends lost 4 bases and 7 bases, in that order; junction bases with no gene match: 9. The germline CDR1 and CDR2 sequences are SEHNR and FQNEAQ (reference sequence). The CDR3 length is 14 residues. CDR3 protein: CASSSGTSTDEQYF. CDR3 nucleotide sequence: TGTGCCAGCAGCTCCGGGACTAGTACGGATGAGCAGTACTTC. Supplemented by reference TRBV7-9 and TRBJ2-7, the full variable domain reads DTGVSQNPRHKITKRGQNVTFRCDPISEHNRLYWYRQTLGQGPEFLTYFQNEAQLEKSRLLSDRFSAERPKGSFSTLEIQRTEQGDSAMYLCASSSGTSTDEQYFGPGTRLTVT.

The V gene is TRBV28, the J gene TRBJ1-1, with D uncertain. CDR3 length equals 14 residues. V lost 1 base to trimming and J lost 7 bases, with 13 bases between them. Germline V gene data show CDR1 as MDHEN and CDR2 as SYDVKM. CDR3 sequence (DNA): TGTGCCAGCAGTTTATCGGGGAGTAAAGATGAAGCTTTCTTT. This encodes CASSLSGSKDEAFF.

The chain couples TRBV25-1 to TRBJ2-1; D call uncertain. The ends were cut back, 5 bases at V and 10 bases at J, with 9 bases in the middle. Germline values: CDR1 MGHDK, CDR2 SYGVNS. There are 11 residues in the CDR3. CDR3 DNA sequence: TGTGCCAGCAGTCGGTGGGCGGAGCAGTTCTTC. Translating gives CASSRWAEQFF.

The chain uses TRBV10-3 and TRBJ2-7, with 7 bases identical to TRBD2. V gave up 10 bases and J gave up 5 bases; unmatched junction bases: 11. Germline CDR1 reads ENHRY; CDR2 reads SYGVKD. This CDR3 region has 13 residues. CDR3 nucleotide sequence: TGTGCCACCACTGAAGGGACTACCAACGAGCAGTACTTC. This codes for CATTEGTTNEQYF.

The rearrangement uses TRBV19 and TRBJ2-1; 8 bases match TRBD2. Germline loops: CDR1 LNHDA, CDR2 SQIVND (reference sequence). Losses at the gene ends were 6 bases for V and 6 bases for J; bases not matched to a gene: 7. This CDR3 contains 14 residues. Written as DNA, the CDR3 is TGTGCCAGTAGACCGGGACTAGTGGTCAATGAGCAGTTCTTC. It codes for CASRPGLVVNEQFF.

The chain links TRBV5-6 to TRBJ2-5; 10 positions agree with TRBD2. Germline V gene sequence: CDR1 SGHDT, CDR2 YYEEEE. J lost 10 bases, V lost 4 bases, and 16 bases had no gene match. This CDR3 is built from 16 residues. The CDR3 protein is CASSIFIAGGPWGQYF. The CDR3 nucleotides read TGTGCCAGCAGCATTTTCATAGCGGGAGGACCGTGGGGCCAGTACTTC.

The chain uses TRBV6-5 and TRBJ2-7; D not resolved. The germline CDR1 and CDR2 sequences are MNHEY and SVGAGI. Trimming took off 0 bases at V and 3 bases at J, with 12 bases between the two ends. The CDR3 consists of 15 residues. The DNA for the CDR3 is TGTGCCAGCAGTTACTCGGTCAGCCGAGGCTACGAGCAGTACTTC. Protein product: CASSYSVSRGYEQYF.